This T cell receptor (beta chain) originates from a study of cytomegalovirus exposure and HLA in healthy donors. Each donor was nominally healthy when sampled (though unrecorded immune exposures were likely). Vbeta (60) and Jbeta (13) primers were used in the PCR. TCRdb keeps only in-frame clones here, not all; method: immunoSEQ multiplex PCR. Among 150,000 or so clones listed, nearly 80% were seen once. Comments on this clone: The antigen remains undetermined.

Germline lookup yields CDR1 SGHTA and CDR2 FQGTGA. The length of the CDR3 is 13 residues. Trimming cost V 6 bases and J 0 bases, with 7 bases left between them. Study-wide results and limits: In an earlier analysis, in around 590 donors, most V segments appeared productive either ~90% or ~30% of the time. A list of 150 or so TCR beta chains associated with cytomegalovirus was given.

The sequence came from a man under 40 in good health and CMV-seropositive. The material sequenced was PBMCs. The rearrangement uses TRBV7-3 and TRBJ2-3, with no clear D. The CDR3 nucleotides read TGTGCCAGCAGGCGTACCAGCACAGATACGCAGTATTTT. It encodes CASRRTSTDTQYF.